The 21 T cell receptor beta chains presented below share a single source sample, sequenced in a study of cytomegalovirus exposure and HLA in healthy donors. The PCR used 60 Vbeta and 13 Jbeta primers. The assay was immunoSEQ multiplex PCR, and TCRdb's table has in-frame clones only and misses some. The sample lists 90,000 to 130,000 clones; roughly 74% were seen once. The source material was PBMCs. These receptors were collected from a woman in her 30s in good health and CMV-seronegative.

In this sample, this clone turned up once. The chain links TRBV4-1 to TRBJ1-3; D might be TRBD1 (6 bases). Germline CDR1 reads MGHRA; CDR2 reads YSYEKL. The CDR3 runs 15 residues. V was shortened by 0 bases and J by 2 bases, with 8 bases between the two germline ends. In nucleotides, the CDR3 is TGCGCCAGCAGCCAAGATTCAGGGGCTGGAAACACCATATATTTT. Amino acids: CASSQDSGAGNTIYF.

This sequence joins TRBV28 and TRBJ2-2; 7 bases agree with TRBD1. The ends lost 11 bases at V and 5 bases at J; junction bases unmatched: 14. From germline, CDR1 is MDHEN and CDR2 SYDVKM. The CDR3 is made up of 15 amino acids. In DNA form, the CDR3 reads TGTGCCTCTCAAGAGGGGGCCGCCGGGACCGGGGAGCTGTTTTTT. It encodes CASQEGAAGTGELFF.

The rearrangement uses TRBV7-7 and TRBJ2-7, with 11 nucleotides matching TRBD2. V lost 5 bases and J lost 5; bases outside the gene matches: 8. The germline gives CDR1 SSHAT, CDR2 FNYEAQ (reference sequence). There are 15 residues in the CDR3. CDR3 nucleotide sequence: TGTGCCAGCAGCCAAAGGACTAGCGGGTTCGACGAGCAGTACTTC. It is translated as CASSQRTSGFDEQYF.

V usage is TRBV5-4 and J usage is TRBJ2-1; D might be TRBD2 (5 bases). The CDR3 consists of 13 residues. Germline V gives CDR1 SGHNT, CDR2 YYREEE (reference sequence). Between the trimmed V and J ends, which lost 4 bases and 4 bases, there was a span of 9 bases. This CDR3 is CASSTRDYNEQFF. The DNA for the CDR3 is TGTGCCAGCAGCACCCGGGATTACAATGAGCAGTTCTTC. Using reference TRBV5-4 and TRBJ2-1 for the parts outside the CDR3, the full variable domain is ETGVTQSPTHLIKTRGQQVTLRCSSQSGHNTVSWYQQALGQGPQFIFQYYREEENGRGNFPPRFSGLQFPNYSSELNVNALELDDSALYLCASSTRDYNEQFFGPGTRLTVL.

CDR3 region: CASSLQGDYTEAFF. As DNA, the CDR3 is TGTGCCAGCAGTTTACAGGGGGATTACACTGAAGCTTTCTTT. V usage is TRBV27 and J usage is TRBJ1-1; 7 nucleotides match TRBD1. The V segment lost 2 bases and the J segment 3 bases; nucleotides outside the gene matches: 3. Per the germline V gene, CDR1 is MNHEY and CDR2 is SMNVEV (reference sequence). CDR3 length: 14 residues.

The chain has TRBV5-1 and TRBJ2-5, with 9 positions matching TRBD2. The DNA matches TRBJ2-7 better at its end, which makes the J call doubtful. CDR3 length equals 15 residues. From germline, CDR1 is SGHRS and CDR2 YFSETQ. DNA for the CDR3: TGCGCCAGCAGCGGGCTGCCTAGCGGGAACTACGAGCAGTACTTC. It specifies CASSGLPSGNYEQYF.

The chain carries TRBV30 and TRBJ2-2, with TRBD1 identical over 7 bases. Per germline, CDR1 GTSNPN and CDR2 SVGIG (reference sequence). The CDR3 has 13 amino acids. With V trimmed by 4 bases and J by 3 bases, 2 bases remained unmatched. The CDR3 is CAWTDRDTGELFF. In DNA form, the CDR3 reads TGTGCCTGGACTGACAGGGACACCGGGGAGCTGTTTTTT.

The rearrangement joins TRBV11-2 to TRBJ1-3; D call uncertain. The germline CDR1 and CDR2 sequences are SGHAT and FQNNGV. Trimming left V 6 bases short and J 3 bases short, with 12 bases between. The CDR3 sequence is 14 residues long. The CDR3 bases are TGTGCCAGCAGGGCCGGCGGGGTTGGAAACACCATATATTTT. Amino acids: CASRAGGVGNTIYF.

The rearrangement uses TRBV30 and TRBJ1-1, with D possibly being TRBD1 (6 bases). In germline, CDR1 is GTSNPN, CDR2 SVGIG (reference sequence). Between the trimmed V and J ends, which lost 0 bases and 11 bases, there was a span of 13 bases. CDR3 length: 12 residues. CDR3 in DNA: TGTGCCTGGAGTGTAAACAGGGCTGCTGCTTTCTTT. It translates to CAWSVNRAAAFF.

The chain combines TRBV7-2 with TRBJ1-2; perhaps TRBD1 as D (6 bases). This CDR3 spans 12 amino acids. V lost 5 bases and J 6 bases, leaving 10 bases between the germline ends. Germline V gene sequence: CDR1 SGHTA, CDR2 FQGNSA. The CDR3 nucleotides read TGTGCCAGCAGCCGGGACACTAATGGCTACACCTTC. This gives the protein CASSRDTNGYTF.

This clone was counted between two and nine times. The gene calls are TRBV30 and TRBJ1-4; D possibly corresponds to TRBD1 (5 bases). V dropped 2 bases and J dropped 4 bases, with 11 bases sitting between them. Germline V gives CDR1 GTSNPN, CDR2 SVGIG (reference sequence). This CDR3 contains 14 residues. For the CDR3, the DNA is TGTGCCTGGAGTTTCGGGGGGAGTAATGAAAAACTGTTTTTT. This sequence encodes CAWSFGGSNEKLFF.

The chain couples TRBV2 to TRBJ1-2, with D unresolved. Germline values: CDR1 SNHLY, CDR2 FYNNEI. V gave up 1 base and J gave up 4 bases, with 10 bases separating them. The CDR3 is 14 residues long. The CDR3 loop is CASSEEVTPYGYTF. The CDR3 DNA sequence: TGTGCCAGCAGTGAAGAAGTGACACCCTATGGCTACACCTTC.

V and J are TRBV9 and TRBJ2-7; TRBD2 matches at 11 bases. Germline values: CDR1 SGDLS, CDR2 YYNGEE. The CDR3 length is 17 residues. V lost 3 bases to trimming and J lost 4 bases; unmatched junction nucleotides: 12. The CDR3 protein is CASSAPQTSGSFYEQYF. DNA of the CDR3: TGTGCCAGCAGCGCCCCACAAACTAGCGGGAGTTTTTACGAGCAGTACTTC.

This clone was recorded a few times. V usage is TRBV5-6 and J usage is TRBJ2-7, with a weak D call TRBD1 (6 bases). Deletions cut 4 bases from V and 2 bases from J, with 13 bases between. This CDR3 has 14 amino acids. Germline V CDR1 and CDR2: SGHDT, YYEEEE. The CDR3 is CASSPWTVPYEQYF. As DNA, the CDR3 is TGTGCCAGCAGCCCTTGGACAGTTCCCTACGAGCAGTACTTC.

This clone was found once. The chain employs TRBV6-1 and TRBJ1-1, with 7 nucleotides matching TRBD1. This CDR3 region has 13 residues. Per the germline V gene, CDR1 is MNHNS and CDR2 is SASEGT. The ends lost 5 bases at V and 5 bases at J; junction bases unmatched: 5. The CDR3 loop is CASSRQGGTEAFF. As DNA, the CDR3 is TGTGCCAGCAGTCGACAGGGTGGAACTGAAGCTTTCTTT.

This chain joins TRBV6-5 and TRBJ2-1, with TRBD2 matching over 7 bases. With V trimmed by 8 bases and J by 7 bases, 8 bases remained unmatched. The CDR3 length is 13 residues. CDR1 is MNHEY, CDR2 SVGAGI, per germline. CDR3 nucleotides: TGTGCCAGCTCCTTGCGGGAGCATAATGAGCAGTTCTTC. Protein sequence: CASSLREHNEQFF.

The CDR3, as DNA: TGTGCCAGCAGACCGACCGGGACAGGGAGTGAAGCTTTCTTT. Protein product: CASRPTGTGSEAFF. This chain connects TRBV5-4 to TRBJ1-1; 9 nucleotides line up with TRBD1. With V trimmed by 5 bases and J by 7 bases, 9 bases remained unmatched. The germline gives CDR1 SGHNT, CDR2 YYREEE (reference sequence). The CDR3 has 14 amino acids.

The rearrangement uses TRBV7-9 and TRBJ1-1; unclear D gene. Germline assignment: CDR1 SEHNR and CDR2 FQNEAQ (reference sequence). Trimming shortened V by 1 base and J by 5 bases, and 11 bases separated the two germline ends. The CDR3 is made up of 14 amino acids. In DNA, the CDR3 is TGTGCCAGCAGCTTAGAAGGGTCGGGGACTGAAGCTTTCTTT. This codes for CASSLEGSGTEAFF.

In its sample, this clone was seen once. V is TRBV30 and J is TRBJ2-3; D might be TRBD2 (6 bases). The CDR3 is 15 amino acids. V lost 1 base to trimming and J lost 3 bases, with 14 bases between them. CDR1 and CDR2 (germline): GTSNPN, SVGIG (reference sequence). CDR3: CAWSAGQGGTDTQYF. The DNA of the CDR3 is TGTGCCTGGAGTGCTGGGCAGGGAGGAACAGATACGCAGTATTTT.

The rearrangement uses TRBV4-3 and TRBJ2-2, with D possibly being TRBD2 (7 bases). The CDR3 consists of 16 residues. Germline-derived CDR1 and CDR2 are LGHNA and YSLEER. V was pared by 6 bases and J by 0 bases, with 14 bases between. The chain's CDR3 is CASRGGGASNTGELFF. CDR3 coding DNA: TGCGCCAGCAGGGGAGGGGGAGCTTCGAACACCGGGGAGCTGTTTTTT.

The count of this clone is one. The CDR3 reads CSGGPRGGVGLEEFF. Here the CDR3 DNA reads TGCAGCGGGGGCCCTAGGGGGGGCGTGGGACTAGAGGAGTTCTTC. The chain couples TRBV29-1 to TRBJ2-1, with 8 bases lining up with TRBD2. Germline assignment: CDR1 SQVTM and CDR2 ANQGSEA. This CDR3 spans 15 amino acids. V trimming: 7 bases; J trimming: 14 bases; junction bases outside the gene matches: 22.